This T cell receptor (beta chain) stems from a study of blood T cell repertoires in COVID-19. Across the whole study: PBMCs, B-cell-depleted T cells, or T cells provided the cDNA or gDNA that made up the material.

TCRdb's copy holds only in-frame clones and misses some; the assay was immunoSEQ multiplex PCR. The data hold approximately 210,000 clones, with approximately 84% observed a single time. Seattle enrolled patients during active infection and tracked them longitudinally. Germline V gene sequence: CDR1 SNHLY, CDR2 FYNNEI. The CDR3 sequence is 15 residues long. V lost 7 bases to trimming and J lost 4 bases, with 19 bases between them. Material: peripheral blood. This TCR derives from a woman aged 80 or over with COVID-19, enrolled during active disease. V usage is TRBV2 and J usage is TRBJ1-1; D is perhaps TRBD1 (5 bases). The CDR3 nucleotides are TGTGCCAGCACCTTAGAGGCCAGGGCGTCCACTGAAGCTTTCTTT. Protein sequence: CASTLEARASTEAFF.